This TCR beta chain was sequenced during a study of T cell repertoires in cytomegalovirus infection. The junction had 5 bases not matched to a gene; V was cut back by 5 bases and J by 0 bases. Germline loops: CDR1 SGHTA, CDR2 FQGNSA. CDR3 size: 15 residues. In regard to this clonotype: Its antigen is unidentified.

Each CDR3 protein gets one entry after TCRdb re-called the reads with MiXCR. The table records around 570,000 distinct CDR3 sequences, under 45% of them present only once. The sequence was obtained from a human donor in good health (CMV status not recorded). Some clones in this sample may be carry-over from other donors' samples. Source: cultured PBMCs, taken from culture after CMV antigen stimulation. The rearrangement links TRBV7-2 to TRBJ2-3, with 7 bases that match TRBD2. CDR3 sequence reads: CASSATSRSTDTQYF. The CDR3 region has the DNA TGTGCCAGCAGCGCGACTAGCAGAAGCACAGATACGCAGTATTTT.